This T cell receptor beta chain was sequenced in a study of CD8+ T cells in alopecia areata. The CDR3 has 14 residues. Trimming took off 2 bases at V and 7 bases at J, with 9 bases between the two ends. The germline gives CDR1 SEHNR, CDR2 FQNEAQ (reference sequence). A remark on this clone: Its antigen remains unknown.

cDNA prepared by RNA extraction and subsequent reverse transcription served as the template for sequencing. Sequenced by immunoSEQ multiplex PCR; TCRdb stores in-frame clones only, minus some. The table lists 100,000 to 120,000 clones, roughly 60% of them singletons. Study-wide results and limits: Relative to normal scalp, lesional scalp, especially alopecia totalis/universalis, showed higher clonality.

This TCR came from a human donor in good health. Material: CD8+ T cells sorted from blood. The rearrangement links TRBV7-9 to TRBJ1-6; D is unresolved. The CDR3 DNA sequence: TGTGCCAGCAGCTTAACGGGCCCAAATTCACCCCTCCACTTT. Translated: CASSLTGPNSPLHF. The whole variable domain, remainder taken from reference TRBV7-9 and TRBJ1-6, is DTGVSQNPRHKITKRGQNVTFRCDPISEHNRLYWYRQTLGQGPEFLTYFQNEAQLEKSRLLSDRFSAERPKGSFSTLEIQRTEQGDSAMYLCASSLTGPNSPLHFGNGTRLTVT.